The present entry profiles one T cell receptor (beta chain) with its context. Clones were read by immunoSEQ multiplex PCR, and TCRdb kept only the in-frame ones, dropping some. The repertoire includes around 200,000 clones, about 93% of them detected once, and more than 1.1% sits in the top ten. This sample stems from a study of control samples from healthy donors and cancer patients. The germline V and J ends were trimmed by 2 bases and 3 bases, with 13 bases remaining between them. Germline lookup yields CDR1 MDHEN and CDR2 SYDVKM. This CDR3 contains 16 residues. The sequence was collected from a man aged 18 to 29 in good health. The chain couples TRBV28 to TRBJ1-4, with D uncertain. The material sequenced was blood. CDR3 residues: CASSLDLTRPNEKLFF. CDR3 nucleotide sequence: TGTGCCAGCAGTTTAGATTTGACAAGGCCTAATGAAAAACTGTTTTTT.